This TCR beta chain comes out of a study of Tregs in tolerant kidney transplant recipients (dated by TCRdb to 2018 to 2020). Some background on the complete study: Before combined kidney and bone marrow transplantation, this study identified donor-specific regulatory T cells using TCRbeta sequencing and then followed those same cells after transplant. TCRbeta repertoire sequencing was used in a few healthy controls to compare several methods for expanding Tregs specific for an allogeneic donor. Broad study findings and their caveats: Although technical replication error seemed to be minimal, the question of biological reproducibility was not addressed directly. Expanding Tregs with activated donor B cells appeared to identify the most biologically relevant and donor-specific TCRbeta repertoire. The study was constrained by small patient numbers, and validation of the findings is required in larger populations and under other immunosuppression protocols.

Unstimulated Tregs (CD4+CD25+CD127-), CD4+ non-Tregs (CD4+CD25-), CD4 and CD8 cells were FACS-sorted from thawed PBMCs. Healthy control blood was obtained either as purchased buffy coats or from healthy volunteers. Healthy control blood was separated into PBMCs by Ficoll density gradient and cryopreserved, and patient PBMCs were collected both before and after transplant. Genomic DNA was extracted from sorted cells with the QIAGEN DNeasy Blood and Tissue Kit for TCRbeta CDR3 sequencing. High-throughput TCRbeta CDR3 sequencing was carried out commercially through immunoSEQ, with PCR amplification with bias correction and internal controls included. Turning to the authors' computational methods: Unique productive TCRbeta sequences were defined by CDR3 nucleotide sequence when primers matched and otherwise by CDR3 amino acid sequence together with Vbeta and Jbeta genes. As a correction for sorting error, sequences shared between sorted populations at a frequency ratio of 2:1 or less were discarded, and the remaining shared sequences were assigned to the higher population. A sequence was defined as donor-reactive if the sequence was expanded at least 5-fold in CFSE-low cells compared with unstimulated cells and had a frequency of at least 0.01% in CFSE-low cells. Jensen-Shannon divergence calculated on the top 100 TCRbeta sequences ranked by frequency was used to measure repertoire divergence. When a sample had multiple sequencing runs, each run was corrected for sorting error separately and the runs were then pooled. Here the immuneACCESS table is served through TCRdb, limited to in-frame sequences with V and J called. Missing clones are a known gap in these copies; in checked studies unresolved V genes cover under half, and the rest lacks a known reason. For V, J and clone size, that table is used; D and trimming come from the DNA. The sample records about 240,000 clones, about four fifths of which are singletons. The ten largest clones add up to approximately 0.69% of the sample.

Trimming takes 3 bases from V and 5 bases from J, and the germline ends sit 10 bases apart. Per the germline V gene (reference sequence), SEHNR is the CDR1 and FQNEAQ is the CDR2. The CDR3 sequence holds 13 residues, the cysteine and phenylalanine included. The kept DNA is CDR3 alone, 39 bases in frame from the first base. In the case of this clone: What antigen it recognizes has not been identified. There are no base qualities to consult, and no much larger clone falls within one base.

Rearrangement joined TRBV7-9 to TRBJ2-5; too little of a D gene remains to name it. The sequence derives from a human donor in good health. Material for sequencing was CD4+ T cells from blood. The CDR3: CASSFQDVETQYF. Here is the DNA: TGTGCCAGCAGCTTCCAGGACGTGGAGACCCAGTACTTC.